A single sample gave rise to the 4 T cell receptor beta chains below, sequenced in a study of cytomegalovirus exposure and HLA in healthy donors. PCR involved 60 Vbeta and 13 Jbeta primers. TCRdb keeps only in-frame clones here, not all; method: immunoSEQ multiplex PCR. The listing contains around 210,000 clones. Sequencing was done on a sample of PBMCs. The receptors stem from a girl aged 2 to 10 in good health and CMV-seropositive.

V and J are TRBV12-5 and TRBJ2-1; 9 bases are a match to TRBD2. Germline CDR1 and CDR2: LGHNT and FRNRAP. V lost 1 base and J lost 6; bases outside the gene matches: 4. The CDR3 is made up of 15 amino acids. CDR3 in amino acids: CASGLGGRATNEQFF. The CDR3 coding sequence is TGTGCTAGTGGTTTGGGCGGGAGGGCCACCAATGAGCAGTTCTTC. The full variable domain, its missing parts supplied by reference TRBV12-5 and TRBJ2-1, is DARVTQTPRHKVTEMGQEVTMRCQPILGHNTVFWYRQTMMQGLELLAYFRNRAPLDDSGMPKDRFSAEMPDATLATLKIQPSEPRDSAVYFCASGLGGRATNEQFFGPGTRLTVL.

The rearrangement uses TRBV5-4 and TRBJ2-2; 9 bases line up with TRBD1. The CDR3 spans 18 residues. The ends lost 0 bases at V and 2 bases at J; junction bases unmatched: 8. Germline assignment: CDR1 SGHNT and CDR2 YYREEE (reference sequence). The CDR3 sequence: CASSLAPLDRGNTGELFF. The CDR3 region has the DNA TGTGCCAGCAGCTTGGCCCCCTTGGACAGGGGTAACACCGGGGAGCTGTTTTTT.

V gene TRBV19 combines with J gene TRBJ2-4; D is possibly TRBD2 (5 bases). The CDR3 is 16 amino acids. Germline V lookup: CDR1 LNHDA, CDR2 SQIVND (reference sequence). The V gene lost 3 bases and the J gene lost 8 bases, with 20 bases spanning the gap. The CDR3 loop is CASSIPGSRGRDIQYF. In DNA, the CDR3 is TGTGCCAGTAGTATCCCGGGATCGAGAGGGCGGGACATTCAGTACTTC.

This chain connects TRBV28 to TRBJ2-3; tentative D call: TRBD1 (6 bases). The germline V and J ends were trimmed by 6 bases and 4 bases, with 11 bases remaining between them. Germline CDR1 MDHEN, CDR2 SYDVKM. The CDR3 has 13 amino acids. CDR3 loop: CASSGRGADTQYF. DNA of the CDR3: TGTGCCAGCAGCGGCAGGGGCGCAGATACGCAGTATTTT.